This T cell receptor (beta chain) was retrieved from a study of CD4 T cells in relation to SARS-CoV-2 and coronaviruses. Across the study: After nine to eleven days of antigen culture, PBMC TCR beta CDR3s were sequenced.

Turning to this clone: Its specificity is unknown.

The ends were cut back, 6 bases at V and 0 bases at J, with 8 bases in the middle. Germline V gives CDR1 SNHLY, CDR2 FYNNEI. This CDR3 is 13 amino acids long. The repertoire was sequenced with immunoSEQ multiplex PCR; TCRdb's copy has only in-frame clones and lacks some. Among 35,000 to 45,000 clones listed, roughly four fifths were seen once. This clonotype was sampled from an adult with COVID-19. This chain uses TRBV2 with TRBJ2-5; perhaps TRBD1 as D (5 bases). Sequenced input: naive CD4+ T cells from PBMCs, cultured in vitro. Subset here: naive CD4+ T cells isolated by negative enrichment. The CDR3 loop is CASSRENQETQYF. CDR3 bases: TGTGCCAGCAGCAGGGAAAACCAAGAGACCCAGTACTTC.